Each of the 18 T cell receptor beta chains below was sequenced from the same sample in a study of T cells after somatic rescue of genetic block (dated by TCRdb to about 2020). Libraries came from the immunoSEQ multiplex PCR assay. In TCRdb, the immuneACCESS table is reduced to in-frame sequences with V and J assigned. These tables do not hold every clone; where another copy was compared, an unresolved V gene accounts for under half, and the others remain unexplained. This sample gives some 70,000 clones in total; approximately 90% of them show up just once. Clones ranked in the top ten supply approximately 3% of the sample. The sample was peripheral blood mononuclear cells (PBMCs). The receptors here all came from a young man.

The chain recombines TRBV5-1 with TRBJ2-6; D is uncertain. The germline CDR1 and CDR2 sequences are SGHRS and YFSETQ. The CDR3 contains 16 residues. Trimming left V 4 bases short and J 1 base short, with 12 bases between. CDR3 in DNA: TGCGCCAGCAGCCTACCCCAGAGGTCTGGGGCCAACGTCCTGACTTTC. Translated, it gives CASSLPQRSGANVLTF.

J is TRBJ1-3 and V is TRBV10-3; 7 positions agree with TRBD1. Germline V gene sequence: CDR1 ENHRY, CDR2 SYGVKD. V lost 6 bases and J lost 0; bases outside the gene matches: 2. This CDR3 region has 14 residues. The CDR3 here is CAISRQGSGNTIYF. The CDR3 DNA sequence: TGTGCCATCAGCAGACAGGGCTCTGGAAACACCATATATTTT.

The DNA of the CDR3 is TGTGCCAGCAGGACCGACGCGTGGGGCACCGGGGAGCTGTTTTTT. Amino acid sequence: CASRTDAWGTGELFF. V is TRBV6-1 and J is TRBJ2-2; D unclear. From germline, CDR1 is MNHNS and CDR2 SASEGT. V lost 6 bases and J 4 bases, leaving 15 bases between the germline ends. The CDR3 length is 15 residues.

This chain connects TRBV28 to TRBJ2-7, with 8 bases that match TRBD2. The junction had 20 bases not matched to a gene; V was cut back by 1 base and J by 6 bases. This CDR3 has 19 residues. Germline loops: CDR1 MDHEN, CDR2 SYDVKM. The DNA of the CDR3 is TGTGCCAGCAGTTTATCTTCCCTTATTAGCGGGATTGCGCGGCCCGAGCAGTACTTC. Protein product: CASSLSSLISGIARPEQYF.

The genes are TRBV19 and TRBJ2-7; 8 bases are shared with TRBD2. CDR1 LNHDA and CDR2 SQIVND come from the germline V gene (reference sequence). This CDR3 region has 15 residues. Trimming removed 6 bases from V and 4 bases from J; junction bases left unmatched: 11. CDR3 sequence reads: CASRVGAGATYEQYF. CDR3 in DNA: TGTGCCAGTAGGGTCGGAGCGGGGGCTACATACGAGCAGTACTTC. The full variable domain, its missing parts supplied by reference TRBV19 and TRBJ2-7, is DGGITQSPKYLFRKEGQNVTLSCEQNLNHDAMYWYRQDPGQGLRLIYYSQIVNDFQKGDIAEGYSVSREKKESFPLTVTSAQKNPTAFYLCASRVGAGATYEQYFGPGTRLTVT.

This chain links TRBV6-1 with TRBJ2-6; no clear D gene. CDR1 MNHNS and CDR2 SASEGT come from the germline V gene. Trimming pared 4 bases from V and 1 base from J, leaving 11 bases between. The CDR3 has 16 amino acids. The CDR3 nucleotides read TGTGCCAGCAGTGGTGTGGTGGGATCTGGGGCCAACGTCCTGACTTTC. Amino acid sequence: CASSGVVGSGANVLTF.

This chain joins TRBV12-5 and TRBJ1-1; D unresolved. The V gene's germline CDR1 is LGHNT and CDR2 FRNRAP. V lost 4 bases and J 11 bases, leaving 11 bases between the germline ends. The CDR3 loop spans 11 amino acids. CDR3 protein: CASGSLYLAFF. As DNA, the CDR3 is TGTGCTAGTGGTTCGCTTTACCTGGCTTTCTTT.

The rearrangement links TRBV5-5 to TRBJ2-5, with 8 bases that match TRBD2. CDR1 SGHKS and CDR2 YYEKEE come from the germline V gene (reference sequence). The CDR3 has 14 amino acids. The V and J ends lost 3 bases and 5 bases, in that order; junction bases with no gene match: 6. This chain's CDR3 is CASSSPGLGETQYF. The CDR3 nucleotides read TGTGCCAGCAGCTCCCCGGGACTAGGGGAGACCCAGTACTTC.

The genes are TRBV6-5 and TRBJ2-7; the D is unclear. CDR1 is MNHEY, CDR2 SVGAGI, per germline. Trimming cost V 6 bases and J 3 bases, with 12 bases left between them. This CDR3 has 13 amino acids. DNA of the CDR3: TGTGCCAGCAGATCGATAGGGTACTACGAGCAGTACTTC. Protein product: CASRSIGYYEQYF.

This clone has at least ten counts. This sequence joins TRBV7-9 and TRBJ1-5; D possibly corresponds to TRBD1 (6 bases). CDR3 size: 16 residues. CDR1 and CDR2 (germline): SEHNR, FQNEAQ (reference sequence). Trimming took off 1 base at V and 1 base at J, with 11 bases between the two ends. CDR3 in amino acids: CASSLGLDRSNQPQHF. The CDR3 coding sequence is TGTGCCAGCAGCTTAGGGTTAGACAGGAGCAATCAGCCCCAGCATTTT.

This clone has only one observation. The chain recombines TRBV5-4 with TRBJ1-4, with a weak D call TRBD1 (5 bases). The V end lost 3 bases, the J end lost 7 bases, and 19 bases lay between the germline ends. From germline, CDR1 is SGHNT and CDR2 YYREEE (reference sequence). The CDR3 runs to 16 residues. The CDR3 here is CASSSAPGARVEKLFF. CDR3 bases: TGTGCCAGCAGCTCGGCCCCCGGGGCGCGGGTTGAAAAACTGTTTTTT.

The chain combines TRBV19 with TRBJ1-1; D is ambiguous. Trimming left V 3 bases short and J 6 bases short, with 8 bases between. Germline CDR1 reads LNHDA; CDR2 reads SQIVND (reference sequence). The CDR3 is 12 residues long. The CDR3 nucleotides are TGTGCCAGTAGTATGACCCCAGCTGAAGCTTTCTTT. As protein: CASSMTPAEAFF.

The chain recombines TRBV30 with TRBJ2-7; 8 nucleotides match TRBD1. Germline V CDR1 and CDR2: GTSNPN, SVGIG (reference sequence). The CDR3 is 16 residues long. V trimming: 2 bases; J trimming: 5 bases; junction bases outside the gene matches: 14. DNA of the CDR3: TGTGCCTGGAGTACACCCCCGACAGGGGTCCGGAACGAGCAGTACTTC. Translating it yields CAWSTPPTGVRNEQYF. The full variable domain, rest sourced from reference TRBV30 and TRBJ2-7, is SQTIHQWPATLVQPVGSPLSLECTVEGTSNPNLYWYRQAAGRGLQLLFYSVGIGQISSEVPQNLSASRPQDRQFILSSKKLLLSDSGFYLCAWSTPPTGVRNEQYFGPGTRLTVT.

The CDR3 protein is CASSGGTSGTPSTDTQYF. DNA for the CDR3: TGTGCCAGTAGTGGTGGGACTAGCGGCACTCCTAGCACAGATACGCAGTATTTT. J is TRBJ2-3 and V is TRBV19; TRBD2 matches at 11 bases. CDR1 and CDR2 (germline): LNHDA, SQIVND (reference sequence). This CDR3 has 18 amino acids. J was trimmed by 0 bases and V by 5 bases; bases with no gene match: 10.

This chain uses TRBV27 with TRBJ2-3, with 7 bases identical to TRBD2. The CDR3 sequence is 15 residues long. V was clipped by 6 bases and J by 2 bases; unmatched bases: 8. Germline values: CDR1 MNHEY, CDR2 SMNVEV (reference sequence). The CDR3 nucleotides read TGTGCCAGCAGCTCTAGCGGCTCACACACAGATACGCAGTATTTT. It yields the protein CASSSSGSHTDTQYF.

The rearrangement links TRBV18 to TRBJ1-1; D not resolved. Trimming removed 3 bases at V and 4 bases at J, with 9 bases between. CDR3 size: 13 residues. Germline V lookup: CDR1 KGHSH, CDR2 LQKENI. CDR3 in DNA: TGTGCCAGCTCACCGCCGCCGGCCACTGAAGCTTTCTTT. Amino acid sequence: CASSPPPATEAFF. The variable domain in full, completed from reference TRBV18 and TRBJ1-1, reads NAGVMQNPRHLVRRRGQEARLRCSPMKGHSHVYWYRQLPEEGLKFMVYLQKENIIDESGMPKERFSAEFPKEGPSILRIQQVVRGDSAAYFCASSPPPATEAFFGQGTRLTVV.

The V and J genes are TRBV7-2 and TRBJ2-7; TRBD1 or TRBD2 may be the D gene (7 bases each). The CDR3 spans 15 residues. Germline CDR1 reads SGHTA; CDR2 reads FQGNSA. Between the trimmed V and J ends, which lost 11 bases and 1 base, there was a span of 21 bases. This chain's CDR3 is CASQGRQGGSYEQYF. The CDR3 DNA sequence: TGTGCCTCTCAAGGGCGGCAGGGGGGGTCCTACGAGCAGTACTTC. The full variable domain, in which reference TRBV7-2 and TRBJ2-7 provide the parts outside the CDR3, is GAGVSQSPSNKVTEKGKDVELRCDPISGHTALYWYRQSLGQGLEFLIYFQGNSAPDKSGLPSDRFSAERTGGSVSTLTIQRTQQEDSAVYLCASQGRQGGSYEQYFGPGTRLTVT.

A few counts support this clone. The chain has TRBV29-1 and TRBJ1-1; D is unclear. In germline, CDR1 is SQVTM, CDR2 ANQGSEA. Trimming shortened V by 6 bases and J by 1 base, and 6 bases separated the two germline ends. The CDR3 has 11 residues. The chain's CDR3 is CSVTENTEAFF. The DNA for the CDR3 is TGCAGCGTAACAGAGAACACTGAAGCTTTCTTT.